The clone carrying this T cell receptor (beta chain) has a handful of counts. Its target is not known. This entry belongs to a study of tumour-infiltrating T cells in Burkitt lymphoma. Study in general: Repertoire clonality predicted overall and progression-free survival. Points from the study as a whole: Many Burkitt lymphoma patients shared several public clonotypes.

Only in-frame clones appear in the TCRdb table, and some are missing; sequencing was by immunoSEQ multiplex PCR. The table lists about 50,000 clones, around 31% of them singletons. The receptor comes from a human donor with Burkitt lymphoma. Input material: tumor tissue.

CDR3 region: CASSLQGRNIQYF. The DNA of the CDR3 is TGTGCCAGCAGCCTCCAGGGAAGAAACATTCAGTACTTC. The V call is TRBV7-9, the J call TRBJ2-4, with D possibly TRBD1 on 5 matching bases. In germline, CDR1 is SEHNR, CDR2 FQNEAQ (reference sequence). The CDR3 is 13 amino acids. Between the trimmed V and J ends, which lost 5 bases and 6 bases, there was a span of 11 bases.